The 18 T cell receptor beta chains presented below share a single source sample, sequenced in a study of blood T cells in healthy people across ages. With a J-beta primer mix and a sample-barcoded 5' primer, a second PCR ran about 6 to 11 cycles. MiXCR, applied by TCRdb to the 5' RACE reads, yields one record per CDR3 protein. The sample holds approximately 1.5 million distinct CDR3 sequences, about 31% seen once. Sample: blood. These receptors were taken from a woman in her twenties or thirties in good health.

The sample holds a few counts of this clonotype. V usage is TRBV4-3 and J usage is TRBJ1-2; D uncertain. The CDR3 spans 15 residues. Looked up from germline, CDR1 is LGHNA and CDR2 is YSLEER. With 0 bases removed from V and 8 bases from J, the gap between germline ends came to 16 bases. DNA for the CDR3: TGCGCCAGCAGCCAAGATAGGCAGCCCCTAGGGGGCTACACCTTC. Translating it yields CASSQDRQPLGGYTF.

The chain is built from TRBV20-1 and TRBJ2-7, with 7 bases matching TRBD2. CDR3 length equals 12 residues. Trimming cost V 3 bases and J 6 bases; bases outside gene matches: 5. CDR1 is DFQATT, CDR2 SNEGSKA, per germline (reference sequence). In DNA form, the CDR3 reads TGCAGTGCTAGGGAACTAGCGACCGAGCAGTACTTC. Protein sequence: CSARELATEQYF.

This clonotype was found many times. The V gene is TRBV29-1, the J gene TRBJ1-6; D perhaps matches TRBD1 (6 bases). Germline V lookup: CDR1 SQVTM, CDR2 ANQGSEA. This CDR3 contains 13 residues. V lost 7 bases, J lost 7 bases, and 14 bases lay in between. The CDR3 spells CSASGAVNSPLHF. The CDR3 coding sequence is TGCAGCGCCTCAGGGGCCGTAAATTCACCCCTCCACTTT.

In its sample, this clonotype was seen a few times. The chain is built from TRBV6-5 and TRBJ1-6; TRBD1 is a possible D gene (6 bases). V was trimmed by 2 bases and J by 10 bases, leaving 15 bases between them. From germline, CDR1 is MNHEY and CDR2 SVGAGI. CDR3 size: 15 residues. CDR3 nucleotide sequence: TGTGCCAGCAGTTACGCCTCGACAGGTGCCTCACCCCTCCACTTT. This codes for CASSYASTGASPLHF.

The rearrangement links TRBV4-1 to TRBJ1-4; D may be TRBD1 (6 bases). Germline CDR1 MGHRA, CDR2 YSYEKL. The CDR3 totals 15 residues. V was cut by 0 bases and J by 3 bases, with 8 bases left in between. DNA for the CDR3: TGCGCCAGCAGCCAAGAGACAGGAGCTAATGAAAAACTGTTTTTT. Encoded protein: CASSQETGANEKLFF.

This chain links TRBV20-1 with TRBJ1-5, with TRBD1 as a possible D gene (5 bases). CDR1 DFQATT and CDR2 SNEGSKA come from the germline V gene (reference sequence). This CDR3 is built from 16 residues. Trimming removed 6 bases from V and 6 bases from J, with 24 bases in between. The CDR3 region has the DNA TGCAGTGCCATCGCTCCCGACGAGGGGTTGAGTCAGCCCCAGCATTTT. Protein sequence: CSAIAPDEGLSQPQHF.

The sample holds a few counts of this clonotype. The rearrangement uses TRBV5-1 and TRBJ1-4, with D uncertain. Looked up from germline, CDR1 is SGHRS and CDR2 is YFSETQ. With 0 bases removed from V and 0 bases from J, the gap between germline ends came to 3 bases. The CDR3 runs to 14 residues. CDR3 nucleotides: TGCGCCAGCAGCTTGGGTCCAACTAATGAAAAACTGTTTTTT. This codes for CASSLGPTNEKLFF.

The rearrangement joins TRBV5-4 to TRBJ2-5; 13 bases match TRBD2. The CDR3 is 16 amino acids. The V gene's germline CDR1 is SGHNT and CDR2 YYREEE (reference sequence). With V trimmed by 4 bases and J by 0 bases, 3 bases remained unmatched. This chain's CDR3 is CASSRGLAGNQETQYF. The CDR3 nucleotides are TGTGCCAGCAGCCGGGGACTAGCGGGGAACCAAGAGACCCAGTACTTC.

This clonotype has only a few counts. This rearrangement joins TRBV15 to TRBJ2-5, with TRBD2 matching over 7 bases. The CDR3 spans 14 residues. Germline V gene data show CDR1 as LNHNV and CDR2 as YYDKDF (reference sequence). Trimming took 0 bases from V and 5 from J; bases not matched to a gene: 3. CDR3 coding DNA: TGTGCCACCAGCAGAGACCTAGCGGCGGAGACCCAGTACTTC. Amino acids: CATSRDLAAETQYF.

This clonotype was observed at least ten times. The V call is TRBV11-2, the J call TRBJ2-7, with D perhaps TRBD1 or TRBD2 (5 bases each). Germline V CDR1 and CDR2: SGHAT, FQNNGV. V was trimmed by 5 bases and J by 2 bases, leaving 16 bases between them. The CDR3 spans 15 residues. The DNA for the CDR3 is TGTGCCAGCAGCGATATGAGGGGCCGAACCTACGAGCAGTACTTC. Its protein is CASSDMRGRTYEQYF.

The genes are TRBV7-8 and TRBJ1-2; possibly TRBD1 for D (6 bases). The V gene lost 0 bases and the J gene lost 7 bases, with 12 bases spanning the gap. Looked up from germline, CDR1 is SGHVS and CDR2 is FQNEAQ. There are 14 residues in the CDR3. CDR3 nucleotide sequence: TGTGCCAGCAGCTTAGCAGGACAGCGTCGTGGCTACACCTTC. As protein: CASSLAGQRRGYTF.

CDR3 amino acids: CASRVRENQPQHF. The CDR3 DNA follows: TGTGCCAGCAGAGTGAGGGAAAATCAGCCCCAGCATTTT. The chain joins TRBV6-1 to TRBJ1-5; no clear D. The ends were cut back, 6 bases at V and 4 bases at J, with 10 bases in the middle. The CDR3 loop spans 13 amino acids. Germline CDR1 and CDR2: MNHNS and SASEGT.

This clonotype was found a few times. The chain employs TRBV12-3 or TRBV12-4 and TRBJ2-1, with a tentative D call TRBD1 (5 bases). With 1 base removed from V and 6 bases from J, the gap between germline ends came to 22 bases. CDR3 length: 18 residues. The CDR3 protein is CASSLDESGAIPSNEQFF. DNA of the CDR3: TGTGCCAGCAGTTTAGACGAGTCTGGGGCTATCCCCTCCAATGAGCAGTTCTTC.

About this clonotype: Its ends do not fully match the called genes, so a read error is possible. The chain couples TRBV2 to TRBJ2-5, with D perhaps matching TRBD1 (5 bases). The CDR3 loop spans 14 amino acids. Germline V gene data show CDR1 as SNHLY and CDR2 as FYNNEI. CDR3 coding DNA: TGTGCCAGCAGAGAGACAGACCCCCAAGAGGCCCAGTACTTC. It encodes CASRETDPQEAQYF.

This clonotype is a singleton in its sample. This may be a read error: a much more frequent sequence differs by one nucleotide. V gene TRBV15 combines with J gene TRBJ2-1, with 9 bases matching TRBD1. Germline CDR1 and CDR2: LNHNV and YYDKDF (reference sequence). V shed 3 bases and J 4 bases; nucleotides not matched to a gene: 7. The CDR3 contains 16 residues. The CDR3 coding sequence is TGTGCCACCAGCAGGTCGACAGGGGGGGATTACAATGAGCAGTTCTTC. Its translation is CATSRSTGGDYNEQFF.

This clonotype was picked up a small number of times. The chain carries TRBV6-2 or TRBV6-3 and TRBJ2-6; D is unclear. This CDR3 is 17 amino acids long. The V gene's germline CDR1 is MNHEY and CDR2 SVGEGT. Deletions cut 0 bases from V and 0 bases from J, with 9 bases between. This CDR3 is CASSYSRQLSGANVLTF. For the CDR3, the DNA is TGTGCCAGCAGTTACTCGAGGCAACTCTCTGGGGCCAACGTCCTGACTTTC.

This clonotype was detected a few times. CDR3 DNA sequence: TGTGCCAGCAGTTATAGTTCCGGGGATCAGCCCCAGCATTTT. It codes for CASSYSSGDQPQHF. The gene calls are TRBV6-6 and TRBJ1-5, with unresolved D. Germline V gives CDR1 MNHNY, CDR2 SVGAGI (reference sequence). This CDR3 is built from 14 residues. V lost 3 bases, J lost 5 bases, and 11 bases lay in between.

This clonotype was detected only a few times. The chain joins TRBV7-2 to TRBJ2-7, with 11 bases fitting TRBD2. The CDR3 has 15 residues. Germline lookup yields CDR1 SGHTA and CDR2 FQGNSA. V trimming: 5 bases; J trimming: 7 bases; junction bases outside the gene matches: 10. CDR3 sequence reads: CASSATGTSGFEQYF. DNA of the CDR3: TGTGCCAGCAGCGCCACCGGGACTAGCGGCTTTGAGCAGTACTTC.